This T cell receptor beta chain was obtained from a study of Ad26.COV2.S vaccination and SARS-CoV-2 variants (dated by TCRdb to about 2021). Broadly, across the study: Vaccine-arm donors were drawn from COV1001, a multicentre, randomized, double-blind, placebo-controlled phase I-IIa trial of Ad26.COV2.S in healthy adults. The TCR-sequenced set comprised approximately 32 samples: around 20 Ad26.COV2.S vaccine recipients, 5 placebo recipients and 8 SARS-CoV-2 convalescent individuals. TCRbeta repertoire sequencing was used to assess the specificity and breadth of SARS-CoV-2-reactive T cell receptors after Ad26.COV2.S vaccination. Trial participants were randomized into five groups of five, in which low-dose or high-dose Ad26.COV2.S was given once or twice, or placebo was given on both occasions. Ad26.COV2.S was given intramuscularly at 5x10^10 or 1x10^11 viral particles, as a single shot or as two shots 56 days apart. Investigators did not know the trial group allocation while performing experiments and assessing outcomes.

The label giving this sample's treatment or condition can be read as: around 19 received Ad26.COV2.S at low or high dose, single or two shots; several received placebo; per-sample allocation not given. Repertoires of vaccine and placebo recipients were sequenced from samples collected on day 63 after the first injection. Cohort 1b enrolled about two dozen adults aged 18-55 years at a single site in Boston, USA, between 29 July and 7 August 2020. As a vaccine, Ad26.COV2.S was a replication-incompetent adenovirus type 26 vector that expressed a prefusion-stabilized SARS-CoV-2 spike protein derived from the original Wuhan strain. The immunoSEQ Assay was the method used to sequence TCRbeta CDR3 regions. After extraction, genomic DNA underwent amplification by bias-controlled multiplex PCR, followed by high-throughput sequencing. The original pipeline was this. To quantify the absolute abundance of every unique TCRbeta CDR3 region, sequences were collapsed and filtered. T cell fraction was estimated by normalizing TCRbeta template counts to usable DNA, which was measured by amplifying reference genes present in all nucleated cells. Repertoire TCRs were annotated as SARS-CoV-2-specific by exact matching of V gene, CDR3 amino acid sequence and J gene to a known reactive TCR set. MIRA supplied the reference SARS-CoV-2 TCR set, which was filtered for enrichment in COVID-19-positive ImmuneCODE repertoires so that public or cross-reactive TCRs were removed. Based on the MIRA antigens, annotated TCRs were further analysed at the level of specific ORF or position within ORF. Depth was the summed frequency of annotated unique rearrangements, while breadth was defined as annotated unique rearrangements over total unique productive rearrangements. Two-sided Wilcoxon rank-sum tests were applied when comparing TCR breadth between groups. TCRdb mirrors the immuneACCESS table, restricted to in-frame sequences. Some clones are absent from its copies; in checked studies, under half trace to an unresolved V gene, and the reason for the others is unknown. From that table come the V and J calls and clone size; the DNA was used to work out D and trimming. This sample is represented by 300,000 to 350,000 clones; 88% of them were singletons. Together, the top ten hold around 6.6% of the sample.

The paper as a whole reports these results and caveats: Comparing responses between vaccine doses or regimens was not something the study was powered to do. Comparable non-spike TCR breadth was observed between vaccine and placebo recipients, consistent with only spike being contained in the vaccine. Substantial breadth of spike-specific CD8+ and CD4+ T cell responses was reported after vaccination. Spike-specific TCR breadth was higher in Ad26.COV2.S recipients than in placebo recipients (P = 0.0014). It was noted by the authors that total T cell responses may have been underestimated by the TCR breadth and depth analyses.

In regard to this clone: Its specific antigen is unknown. No base-level quality is on record; no much larger clone is a single base apart.

The receptor's source is a person between 18 and 60 years old who received the Ad26.COV2.S COVID-19 vaccine or a placebo. The source material was peripheral blood, sampled in a trial of Ad26.COV2.S vaccine versus placebo.

CDR3 reads: CASSQGQREGHDGELFF. The DNA reads TGCGCCAGCAGCCAAGGCCAGCGGGAGGGCCACGACGGGGAGCTGTTTTTT. In this chain, TRBV4-1 is recombined with TRBJ2-2; 10 bases in the junction line up with TRBD2. Taken from the germline V gene, the CDR1 and CDR2 loops are MGHRA and YSYEKL. V is pruned by 1 base and J by 7 bases, leaving 9 bases of the junction without a gene match. Measured from the cysteine to the phenylalanine, the CDR3 is 17 residues long. CDR3 DNA is the only sequence kept; it has 51 bases, read in frame from the first base.